The 17 T cell receptor beta chains given below trace back to one sample, sequenced in a study of T-cell memory formation after mild COVID-19 (dated by TCRdb to the early 2020s). Preparation of the library involved 5' RACE. TCRdb records Illumina NovaSeq 6000 as the sequencer. The public reads were run again by TCRdb, first through fastp at Q25 and then through MiXCR, and only productive beta chains were kept. Duplicate CDR3 protein sequences are folded into a single record with the most common DNA and genes. The sample table lists hundreds of thousands of distinct CDR3 sequences, roughly 18% of them with a count of one. About 12% of the sample comes from the top ten. The specimen sequenced was PBMCs or a T cell subset sorted from them (not recorded which). All receptors derive from an adult woman who had mild COVID-19 (a few samples of this study predate the infection). The sample titles of this study are shuffled in the database, so cell type and time point are left out; the donor was told from shared clones.

The chain couples TRBV19 to TRBJ2-2, with 10 bases matching TRBD2. The CDR3 sequence is 17 residues long. Germline V gives CDR1 LNHDA, CDR2 SQIVND (reference sequence). The V segment lost 5 bases and the J segment 4 bases; nucleotides outside the gene matches: 10. CDR3 nucleotides: TGTGCCAGTAGTCCAGACAGAGCGGGGGGGCGCACCGGGGAGCTGTTTTTT. It specifies CASSPDRAGGRTGELFF.

The rearrangement links TRBV11-1 to TRBJ2-4, with D tentatively TRBD2 (5 bases). The CDR3 totals 14 residues. V was pared by 2 bases and J by 10 bases, with 15 bases between. Germline CDR1 and CDR2: SGHAT and FQDESV (reference sequence). The CDR3 reads CASSLLGGPSIQYF. The CDR3 bases are TGTGCCAGCAGCTTACTGGGCGGGCCGTCGATTCAGTACTTC.

V gene TRBV30 combines with J gene TRBJ1-2; D is perhaps TRBD1 (5 bases). CDR3 length equals 14 residues. CDR1 and CDR2 (germline): GTSNPN, SVGIG (reference sequence). The V gene lost 3 bases and the J gene lost 9 bases, with 20 bases spanning the gap. The CDR3 loop reads CAWRVGEPRDCYTF. CDR3 nucleotides: TGTGCCTGGAGAGTGGGAGAGCCCCGGGACTGCTACACCTTC.

The CDR3 DNA follows: TGTGCCAGCAGCGTCTCGACGGCCTCTAATTCCTACGAGCAGTACTTC. Translation gives CASSVSTASNSYEQYF. The chain carries TRBV5-4 and TRBJ2-7; D is unresolved. This CDR3 has 16 amino acids. Germline V gene sequence: CDR1 SGHNT, CDR2 YYREEE (reference sequence). The germline V and J ends were trimmed by 4 bases and 1 base, with 18 bases remaining between them.

The rearrangement uses TRBV7-8 and TRBJ1-1; tentative D call: TRBD1 (5 bases). The CDR3 runs 15 residues. Germline V gene lookup returns CDR1 SGHVS and CDR2 FQNEAQ. V lost 2 bases and J lost 2, with 12 bases in between. The CDR3 reads CASSLSGGLNTEAFF. DNA of the CDR3: TGTGCCAGCAGCTTAAGTGGGGGTCTAAACACTGAAGCTTTCTTT.

This clonotype was picked up a small number of times. The rearrangement links TRBV24-1 to TRBJ2-7; TRBD1 agrees at 8 bases. Losses at the gene ends were 5 bases for V and 0 bases for J; bases not matched to a gene: 8. The V gene's germline CDR1 is KGHDR and CDR2 SFDVKD. The CDR3 consists of 16 residues. The CDR3 spells CATSARGRCISYEQYF. The CDR3 bases are TGTGCCACCAGTGCCAGGGGGCGGTGCATCTCCTACGAGCAGTACTTC.

CDR3 residues: CASSLQGAVNTEAFF. The CDR3 DNA follows: TGCGCCAGCAGCCTACAGGGGGCTGTGAACACTGAAGCTTTCTTT. This chain links TRBV5-1 with TRBJ1-1, with 9 bases lining up with TRBD1. Germline CDR1 reads SGHRS; CDR2 reads YFSETQ. The CDR3 runs 15 residues. Trimming cost V 4 bases and J 0 bases; bases outside gene matches: 4.

The chain carries TRBV20-1 and TRBJ2-5, with unresolved D. The CDR3 is made up of 11 amino acids. V was cut by 5 bases and J by 5 bases, with 9 bases left in between. Per germline, CDR1 DFQATT and CDR2 SNEGSKA (reference sequence). The CDR3 DNA is TGCAGTGCTCCCCACGGGGAGACCCAGTACTTC. Residues: CSAPHGETQYF.

The J gene is TRBJ2-2, the V gene TRBV7-3; D assignment may be TRBD1 or TRBD2 (5 bases each). CDR1 and CDR2 from the germline V gene are SGHTA and FQGTGA. Trimming took off 6 bases at V and 3 bases at J, with 11 bases between the two ends. The length of the CDR3 is 14 residues. The CDR3 here is CASREGTYTGELFF. CDR3 nucleotide sequence: TGTGCCAGCAGGGAAGGGACGTACACCGGGGAGCTGTTTTTT.

The V gene is TRBV4-1, the J gene TRBJ2-7, with a tentative D call TRBD1 (6 bases). The CDR3 runs 15 residues. Trimming shortened V by 1 base and J by 6 bases, and 16 bases separated the two germline ends. Germline loops: CDR1 MGHRA, CDR2 YSYEKL. The CDR3 DNA reads TGCGCCAGCAGCCAAGCTCAGGGGACATGGAGCGAGCAGTACTTC. It encodes CASSQAQGTWSEQYF.

The V and J genes are TRBV7-9 and TRBJ1-1; the D gene is possibly TRBD1 (6 bases). Germline values: CDR1 SEHNR, CDR2 FQNEAQ (reference sequence). The length of the CDR3 is 18 residues. Trimming removed 3 bases from V and 0 bases from J, with 20 bases in between. The CDR3 protein is CASSFAPPDRRMNTEAFF. Written as DNA, the CDR3 is TGTGCCAGCAGCTTCGCCCCGCCGGACAGACGTATGAACACTGAAGCTTTCTTT.

This clonotype was seen a few times. The chain carries TRBV4-2 and TRBJ2-7; a weak D match, TRBD1 (6 bases). The V gene's germline CDR1 is LGHNA and CDR2 YNFKEQ. The CDR3 runs 13 residues. With 9 bases removed from V and 4 bases from J, the gap between germline ends came to 16 bases. The CDR3 nucleotides are TGTGCCAGTCTACAGGGCAGCTTTTACGAGCAGTACTTC. Encoded protein: CASLQGSFYEQYF.

This clonotype was recorded a few times. The chain is built from TRBV4-1 and TRBJ2-2; the D is unclear. CDR3 size: 14 residues. Trimming took off 5 bases at V and 6 bases at J, with 13 bases between the two ends. The germline gives CDR1 MGHRA, CDR2 YSYEKL. CDR3 protein: CASSSLQRPGELFF. Written as DNA, the CDR3 is TGCGCCAGCAGCTCCTTGCAAAGGCCCGGGGAGCTGTTTTTT.

The chain is built from TRBV2 and TRBJ2-1; TRBD1 agrees at 9 bases. The CDR3 consists of 15 residues. V gave up 4 bases and J gave up 2 bases; unmatched junction bases: 3. CDR1 and CDR2 from the germline V gene are SNHLY and FYNNEI. The DNA for the CDR3 is TGTGCCAGCAGTGCTGGGACAGGGCCCTACAATGAGCAGTTCTTC. Translating it yields CASSAGTGPYNEQFF.

This sequence joins TRBV6-2 or TRBV6-3 and TRBJ2-7; D is undetermined. The CDR3 is 11 residues long. Germline loops: CDR1 MNHEY, CDR2 SVGEGT. V lost 6 bases and J lost 7, with 10 bases in between. The CDR3 here is CASRLHREQYF. The CDR3 nucleotides are TGTGCCAGCAGACTACACAGAGAGCAGTACTTC.

The chain uses TRBV4-1 and TRBJ1-5; a possible D gene is TRBD1 (6 bases). In germline, CDR1 is MGHRA, CDR2 YSYEKL. Trimming left V 1 base short and J 2 bases short, with 15 bases between. The CDR3 length is 17 residues. DNA of the CDR3: TGCGCCAGCAGCCAAGGGGCCAGGGGCCGAGGCAATCAGCCCCAGCATTTT. Translating gives CASSQGARGRGNQPQHF.

This clonotype was seen a few times. The chain carries TRBV20-1 and TRBJ2-2, with D possibly matching TRBD1 (6 bases). V dropped 2 bases and J dropped 5 bases, with 9 bases sitting between them. The CDR3 extends over 13 amino acids. Germline V lookup: CDR1 DFQATT, CDR2 SNEGSKA (reference sequence). The CDR3 region is CSARQGSTGELFF. The DNA for the CDR3 is TGCAGTGCTAGACAGGGGAGTACCGGGGAGCTGTTTTTT.